The 13 T cell receptor beta chains given below trace back to one sample, sequenced in a study of a mutant IDH1 vaccine in newly diagnosed glioma. Antigens for these TCRs are unknown. Indicated time point: week 47, end of study. One vaccine dose held 300 ug of mutant IDH1 20-mer peptide and came with topical imiquimod. Assay: immunoSEQ multiplex PCR; the TCRdb copy retains only in-frame clones and omits some. The data hold about 94,000 clones, with 85% to 90% observed a single time. The sequencing here drew on PBMCs, taken from a glioma patient whose treatment included an IDH1 peptide vaccine. These receptors were obtained from a woman aged 50 to 65 with glioma.

The gene calls are TRBV5-8 and TRBJ2-5; D may match TRBD1 or TRBD2 (5 bases each). Germline V gene lookup returns CDR1 SGHTS and CDR2 YDEGEE. The CDR3 extends over 14 amino acids. The germline V and J ends were trimmed by 3 bases and 0 bases, with 9 bases remaining between them. The CDR3 loop reads CASSWGPYQETQYF. The CDR3 coding sequence is TGTGCCAGCAGCTGGGGACCGTACCAAGAGACCCAGTACTTC.

The CDR3 region has the DNA TGTGCCAGTAGTTTTCGCAGGGGCGGGCTTGGCTACACCTTC. This encodes CASSFRRGGLGYTF. The chain links TRBV19 to TRBJ1-2, with TRBD1 as a possible D gene (6 bases). Germline V CDR1 and CDR2: LNHDA, SQIVND (reference sequence). There are 14 residues in the CDR3. Trimming took 5 bases from V and 7 from J, leaving 17 bases between them.

This chain links TRBV18 with TRBJ2-6; 7 bases line up with TRBD2. V lost 0 bases, J lost 4 bases, and 3 bases stayed unmatched. From germline, CDR1 is KGHSH and CDR2 LQKENI. The CDR3 loop spans 16 amino acids. Written as DNA, the CDR3 is TGTGCCAGCTCACCACCTGGGAGGGCCGGGGCCAACGTCCTGACTTTC. Its translation is CASSPPGRAGANVLTF.

This clone showed up just once. The V and J genes are TRBV5-1 and TRBJ1-1; D gene ambiguous. The CDR3 contains 14 residues. The V end lost 6 bases, the J end lost 3 bases, and 15 bases lay between the germline ends. Germline assignment: CDR1 SGHRS and CDR2 YFSETQ. CDR3 sequence (DNA): TGCGCCAGCACCTCGGGGAATCCGGACACTGAAGCTTTCTTT. Its translation: CASTSGNPDTEAFF.

The genes are TRBV27 and TRBJ1-2; D is ambiguous. Between the trimmed V and J ends, which lost 4 bases and 4 bases, there was a span of 4 bases. Germline CDR1 MNHEY, CDR2 SMNVEV (reference sequence). The CDR3 totals 11 residues. The CDR3 here is CASSSGYGYTF. Here the CDR3 DNA reads TGTGCCAGCAGTTCGGGCTATGGCTACACCTTC.

This clone was seen just once. The chain employs TRBV30 and TRBJ2-2, with D perhaps TRBD2 (5 bases). Deletions cut 6 bases from V and 4 bases from J, with 18 bases between. The CDR3 covers 15 residues. CDR1 GTSNPN and CDR2 SVGIG come from the germline V gene (reference sequence). In DNA, the CDR3 is TGTGCCTGTCCCCCGCGGGCGGTTATCACCGGGGAGCTGTTTTTT. Amino acid sequence: CACPPRAVITGELFF.

The chain has TRBV7-9 and TRBJ2-7; possible D gene TRBD2, 6 bases. This CDR3 comprises 16 residues. CDR1 is SEHNR and CDR2 is FQNEAQ in the germline V gene (reference sequence). Trimming stripped 1 base from V and 3 bases from J, with 16 bases between. CDR3 DNA: TGTGCCAGCAGCTTAGGGAGGGACCGGGGTGGCTACGAGCAGTACTTC. Its translation: CASSLGRDRGGYEQYF. The variable domain in full, completed from reference TRBV7-9 and TRBJ2-7, reads DTGVSQNPRHKITKRGQNVTFRCDPISEHNRLYWYRQTLGQGPEFLTYFQNEAQLEKSRLLSDRFSAERPKGSFSTLEIQRTEQGDSAMYLCASSLGRDRGGYEQYFGPGTRLTVT.

For this clone: At the DNA level, this CDR3 is encoded by other sequences in the same sample as well. The CDR3 nucleotides are TGTGCCAGCAGCGTGGGGGGCACAGATACGCAGTATTTT. Translation: CASSVGGTDTQYF. The rearrangement joins TRBV9 to TRBJ2-3; possibly TRBD1 or TRBD2 for D (5 bases each). The germline gives CDR1 SGDLS, CDR2 YYNGEE. The V gene lost 2 bases and the J gene lost 1 base, with 5 bases spanning the gap. This CDR3 has 13 residues.

The V call is TRBV10-3, the J call TRBJ2-7; 11 bases are a match to TRBD1. This CDR3 spans 13 amino acids. The V gene end was trimmed by 8 bases and the J gene end by 2 bases; junction bases not matched to a gene: 2. Germline V gives CDR1 ENHRY, CDR2 SYGVKD. CDR3 protein: CAIGQGATYEQYF. Written as DNA, the CDR3 is TGTGCCATCGGACAGGGGGCAACCTACGAGCAGTACTTC.

In this sample, this clone turned up once. The chain couples TRBV10-2 to TRBJ2-5, with D unclear. Germline CDR1 WSHSY, CDR2 SAAADI. The CDR3 totals 12 residues. Between the trimmed V and J ends, which lost 2 bases and 12 bases, there was a span of 13 bases. CDR3 DNA: TGCGCCAGCAGTGAGCCGCTGGGTCTTAAGTACTTC. It translates to CASSEPLGLKYF.

This chain uses TRBV5-1 with TRBJ2-7; 11 bases match TRBD2. Germline V lookup: CDR1 SGHRS, CDR2 YFSETQ. V lost 4 bases, J lost 1 base, and 1 base stayed unmatched. This CDR3 comprises 14 residues. The CDR3 DNA sequence: TGCGCCAGCAGCGGGACTAGCGGTTCCTACGAGCAGTACTTC. The encoded protein is CASSGTSGSYEQYF.

Here the CDR3 DNA reads TGTGCCAGCCAGCGTGGGTCTATTAGCAATCAGCCCCAGCATTTT. Translation: CASQRGSISNQPQHF. This chain connects TRBV2 to TRBJ1-5, with unresolved D. Trimming took 8 bases from V and 0 from J, leaving 14 bases between them. Per germline, CDR1 SNHLY and CDR2 FYNNEI. The CDR3 has 15 amino acids.

This chain links TRBV2 with TRBJ1-1; unclear D gene. Germline CDR1 and CDR2: SNHLY and FYNNEI. The CDR3 runs 13 residues. The V and J ends lost 4 bases and 4 bases respectively, with 10 bases between them. The CDR3 DNA reads as TGTGCCAGCAGTGCGCAGTGGGGCACTGAAGCTTTCTTT. Protein sequence: CASSAQWGTEAFF.